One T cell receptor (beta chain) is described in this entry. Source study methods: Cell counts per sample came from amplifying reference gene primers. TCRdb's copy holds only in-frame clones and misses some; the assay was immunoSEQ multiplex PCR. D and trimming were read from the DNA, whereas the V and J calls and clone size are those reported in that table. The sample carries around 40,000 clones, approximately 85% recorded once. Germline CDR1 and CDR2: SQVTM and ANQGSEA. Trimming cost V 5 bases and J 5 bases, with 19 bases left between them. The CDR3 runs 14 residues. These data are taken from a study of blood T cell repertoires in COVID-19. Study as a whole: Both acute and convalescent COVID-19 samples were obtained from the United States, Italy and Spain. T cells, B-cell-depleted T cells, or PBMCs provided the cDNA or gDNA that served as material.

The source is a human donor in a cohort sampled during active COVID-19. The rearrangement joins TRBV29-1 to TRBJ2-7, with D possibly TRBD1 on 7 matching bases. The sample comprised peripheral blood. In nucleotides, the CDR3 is TGCAGCGTTAACCAGGGGGGTTCTTCCAACGAGCAGTACTTC. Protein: CSVNQGGSSNEQYF.